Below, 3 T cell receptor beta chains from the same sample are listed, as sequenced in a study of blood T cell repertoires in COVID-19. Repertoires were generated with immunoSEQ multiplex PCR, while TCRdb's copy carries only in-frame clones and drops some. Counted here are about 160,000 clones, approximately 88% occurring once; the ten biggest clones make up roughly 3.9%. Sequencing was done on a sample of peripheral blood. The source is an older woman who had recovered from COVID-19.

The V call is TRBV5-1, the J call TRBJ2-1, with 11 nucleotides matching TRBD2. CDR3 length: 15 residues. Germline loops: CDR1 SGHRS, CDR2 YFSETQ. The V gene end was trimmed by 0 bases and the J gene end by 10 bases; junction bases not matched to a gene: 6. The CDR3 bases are TGCGCCAGCAGCTTGGGTAGCGGGGGGGCCGGGGAGCAGTTCTTC. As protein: CASSLGSGGAGEQFF. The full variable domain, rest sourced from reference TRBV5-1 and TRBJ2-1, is KAGVTQTPRYLIKTRGQQVTLSCSPISGHRSVSWYQQTPGQGLQFLFEYFSETQRNKGNFPGRFSGRQFSNSRSEMNVSTLELGDSALYLCASSLGSGGAGEQFFGPGTRLTVL.

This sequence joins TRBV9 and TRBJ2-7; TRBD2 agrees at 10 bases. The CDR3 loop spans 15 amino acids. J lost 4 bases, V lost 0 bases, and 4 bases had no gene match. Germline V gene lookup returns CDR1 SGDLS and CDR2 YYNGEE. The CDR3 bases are TGTGCCAGCAGCGTAGCCAGCGGGGGGGGTTACGAGCAGTACTTC. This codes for CASSVASGGGYEQYF.

The CDR3 is CASTLRHPGKNEQFF. In DNA, the CDR3 is TGTGCCAGCACCCTGAGGCATCCCGGGAAGAATGAGCAGTTCTTC. This chain links TRBV27 with TRBJ2-1; TRBD2 might be the D (5 bases). Trimming shortened V by 7 bases and J by 7 bases, and 20 bases separated the two germline ends. The CDR3 has 15 residues. Germline CDR1 is MNHEY and CDR2 is SMNVEV (reference sequence).